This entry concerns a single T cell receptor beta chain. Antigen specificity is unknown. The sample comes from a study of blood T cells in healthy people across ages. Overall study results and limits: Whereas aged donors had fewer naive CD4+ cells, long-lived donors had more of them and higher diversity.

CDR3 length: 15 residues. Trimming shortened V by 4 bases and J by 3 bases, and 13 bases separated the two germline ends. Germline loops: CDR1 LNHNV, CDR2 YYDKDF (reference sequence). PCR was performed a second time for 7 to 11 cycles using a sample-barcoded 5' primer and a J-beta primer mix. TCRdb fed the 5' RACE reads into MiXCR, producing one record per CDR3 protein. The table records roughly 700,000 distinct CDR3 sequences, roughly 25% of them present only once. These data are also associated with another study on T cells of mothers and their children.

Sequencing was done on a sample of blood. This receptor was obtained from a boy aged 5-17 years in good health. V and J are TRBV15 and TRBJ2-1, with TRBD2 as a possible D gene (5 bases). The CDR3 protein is CATSNPLAGYNEQFF. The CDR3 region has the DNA TGTGCCACCAGCAACCCGCTAGCAGGCTACAATGAGCAGTTCTTC.